The 11 T cell receptor beta chains reported below all come from one sample, sequenced in a study of radiotherapy plus CTLA-4 blockade in lung cancer. Sequencing used immunoSEQ multiplex PCR; TCRdb keeps in-frame clones, though not all of them. The data show approximately 50,000 clones, roughly four fifths seen once. Sequenced material: peripheral blood, taken from a patient treated with radiotherapy plus ipilimumab. These receptors were taken from a human donor with non-small cell lung cancer who had a complete response to radiotherapy plus ipilimumab.

The chain joins TRBV4-1 to TRBJ1-6; D gene ambiguous. Trimming left V 0 bases short and J 9 bases short, with 6 bases between. Germline CDR1 reads MGHRA; CDR2 reads YSYEKL. This CDR3 is 13 amino acids long. The CDR3 loop is CASSQDRGSPLHF. The DNA for the CDR3 is TGCGCCAGCAGCCAAGATCGGGGTTCACCCCTCCACTTT.

V gene TRBV5-1 combines with J gene TRBJ2-3, with a possible D match to TRBD1 (6 bases). There are 13 residues in the CDR3. Germline lookup yields CDR1 SGHRS and CDR2 YFSETQ. V lost 4 bases and J lost 4, with 10 bases in between. CDR3 DNA: TGCGCCAGCAGCCGGACAGCCCCAGATACGCAGTATTTT. The encoded protein is CASSRTAPDTQYF.

The gene calls are TRBV5-4 and TRBJ2-2; D perhaps matches TRBD1 (5 bases). The CDR3 has 15 amino acids. The V end was cut by 2 bases, the J end by 1 base, with 9 bases between. Germline CDR1 and CDR2: SGHNT and YYREEE (reference sequence). CDR3 sequence (DNA): TGTGCCAGCAGCTTAAGACAGAAGAACACCGGGGAGCTGTTTTTT. This gives the protein CASSLRQKNTGELFF.

The chain couples TRBV29-1 to TRBJ1-1; no firm D call. Germline CDR1 and CDR2: SQVTM and ANQGSEA. V dropped 5 bases and J dropped 0 bases, with 10 bases sitting between them. The CDR3 is 13 residues long. The DNA of the CDR3 is TGCAGCGTTATCCGGGAGTTGAACACTGAAGCTTTCTTT. Protein: CSVIRELNTEAFF.

J is TRBJ1-6 and V is TRBV27; possibly TRBD1 for D (6 bases). Trimming cost V 6 bases and J 2 bases, with 11 bases left between them. CDR1 is MNHEY, CDR2 SMNVEV, per germline (reference sequence). The CDR3 sequence is 15 residues long. The CDR3 loop reads CASRQRDTYNSPLHF. CDR3 sequence (DNA): TGTGCCAGCAGGCAAAGGGACACCTATAATTCACCCCTCCACTTT.

The CDR3 reads CASSDRSSPGNTIYF. The CDR3 DNA reads TGCGCCAGTAGTGACAGATCTTCACCTGGAAACACCATATATTTT. The rearrangement joins TRBV5-1 to TRBJ1-3, with D possibly TRBD1 on 5 matching bases. This CDR3 is 15 amino acids long. Germline values: CDR1 SGHRS, CDR2 YFSETQ. V was cut by 8 bases and J by 2 bases, with 17 bases left in between.

This clone was counted a few times. The chain employs TRBV6-1 and TRBJ1-6; no clear D. This CDR3 has 16 amino acids. The germline V gene has CDR1 MNHNS and CDR2 SASEGT. The V end lost 2 bases, the J end lost 9 bases, and 17 bases lay between the germline ends. CDR3 protein: CASSELSPGLGSPLHF. The CDR3 DNA follows: TGTGCCAGCAGTGAATTGTCGCCCGGACTGGGTTCACCCCTCCACTTT.

V is TRBV4-3 and J is TRBJ1-1, with 10 nucleotides matching TRBD1. The CDR3 is 15 amino acids. CDR1 and CDR2 from the germline V gene are LGHNA and YSLEER. V gave up 1 base and J gave up 2 bases; unmatched junction bases: 1. Here the CDR3 DNA reads TGCGCCAGCAGCCAAGGGACAGGGGGAAACACTGAAGCTTTCTTT. It codes for CASSQGTGGNTEAFF.

The V gene is TRBV5-6, the J gene TRBJ1-5; D is perhaps TRBD1 (6 bases). Between the trimmed V and J ends, which lost 4 bases and 3 bases, there was a span of 11 bases. CDR3 length: 14 amino acids. Germline CDR1 and CDR2: SGHDT and YYEEEE. The CDR3 DNA sequence: TGTGCCAGCAGCCAAAGGACAGTCAATCAGCCCCAGCATTTT. It codes for CASSQRTVNQPQHF.

The chain joins TRBV28 to TRBJ2-7; the D is unclear. This CDR3 region has 15 residues. V was trimmed by 6 bases and J by 2 bases, leaving 17 bases between them. The germline gives CDR1 MDHEN, CDR2 SYDVKM. CDR3 residues: CASSPPRAGAYEQYF. The CDR3 DNA sequence: TGTGCCAGCAGCCCACCCCGAGCAGGTGCCTACGAGCAGTACTTC.

This rearrangement joins TRBV19 to TRBJ2-7; TRBD1 matches at 8 bases. The CDR3 contains 14 residues. Trimming removed 4 bases from V and 7 bases from J; junction bases left unmatched: 9. Germline CDR1 and CDR2: LNHDA and SQIVND (reference sequence). This CDR3 reads CASSRTGISGEQYF. CDR3 nucleotide sequence: TGTGCCAGTAGTAGGACAGGGATCTCGGGAGAGCAGTACTTC.